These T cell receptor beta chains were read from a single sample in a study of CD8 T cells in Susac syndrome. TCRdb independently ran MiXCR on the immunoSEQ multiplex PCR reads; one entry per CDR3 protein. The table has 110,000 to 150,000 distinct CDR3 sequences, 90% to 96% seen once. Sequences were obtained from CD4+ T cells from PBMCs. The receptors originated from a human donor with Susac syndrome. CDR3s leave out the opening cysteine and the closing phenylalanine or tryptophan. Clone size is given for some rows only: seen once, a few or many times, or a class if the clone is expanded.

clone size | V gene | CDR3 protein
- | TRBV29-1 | SVALALQETQY
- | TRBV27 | ASSTQALGLWELF
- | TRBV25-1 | ASSGDLSYNEQF
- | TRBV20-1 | SAPTGAGNTIY
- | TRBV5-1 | ASSLGQSVGSPLH
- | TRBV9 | ASSVTTSGSLPQQF
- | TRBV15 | ATSTLSRVNEQF
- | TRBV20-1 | SAPQGARTRTEAF
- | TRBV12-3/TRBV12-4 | ASSDQIYGYT
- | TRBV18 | ASLPRQGPYEQY
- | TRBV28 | ASSLKFFSGYGYT
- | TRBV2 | ASSVDRGVSNQPQH
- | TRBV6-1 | ASSPQQGSSGANVLT
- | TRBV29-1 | SGGNEKLF
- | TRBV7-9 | ASSEGSRGNQPQH
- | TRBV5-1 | ASSWDAPYEQY
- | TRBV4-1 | ASSLIETQETQY
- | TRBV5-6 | ASSWTPTTSTDTQY
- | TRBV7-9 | ASSFRLGAAATNEKLF
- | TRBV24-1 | ATSNLNIQY
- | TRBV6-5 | ASSSGTSEVYEQY
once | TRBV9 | ASSANVNTEAF
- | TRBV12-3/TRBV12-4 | ASSPTGPRGNTEAF
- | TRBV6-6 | ASSSRTYGAF
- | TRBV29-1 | STWTGRYGYT
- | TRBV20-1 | SARMPRGDEKLF
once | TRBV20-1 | SGLAGVGEQY
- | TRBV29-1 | SVDEQGFGGYT
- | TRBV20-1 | SARGLAGATQY
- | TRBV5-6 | ASSSRTSGGTAQY
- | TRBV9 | ASSPRHSGNTIY
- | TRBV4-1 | ASSQLTQYNEQF
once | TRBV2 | ASSGGTGGEKLF
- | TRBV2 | AGGLYNEQF
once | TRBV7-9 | ASAPGLAGYNEQF
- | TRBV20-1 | SANTGYGYT
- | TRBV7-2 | ASSLQAAGGADTQY
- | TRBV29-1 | SVERKGGYT
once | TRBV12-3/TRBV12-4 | ASRPDSRSNEKLF
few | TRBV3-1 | ASSRSGNTIY
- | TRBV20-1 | SARVEGANTEAF
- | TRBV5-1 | ASSLGPLGTNEKLF
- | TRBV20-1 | SATARRRDGEYEQY
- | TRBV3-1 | ASSVRQGRNQPQH
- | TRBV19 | ASSIGEGGELF
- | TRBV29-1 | SVEFSPGAYGYT
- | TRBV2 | ASSEVVWDSLDYGYT